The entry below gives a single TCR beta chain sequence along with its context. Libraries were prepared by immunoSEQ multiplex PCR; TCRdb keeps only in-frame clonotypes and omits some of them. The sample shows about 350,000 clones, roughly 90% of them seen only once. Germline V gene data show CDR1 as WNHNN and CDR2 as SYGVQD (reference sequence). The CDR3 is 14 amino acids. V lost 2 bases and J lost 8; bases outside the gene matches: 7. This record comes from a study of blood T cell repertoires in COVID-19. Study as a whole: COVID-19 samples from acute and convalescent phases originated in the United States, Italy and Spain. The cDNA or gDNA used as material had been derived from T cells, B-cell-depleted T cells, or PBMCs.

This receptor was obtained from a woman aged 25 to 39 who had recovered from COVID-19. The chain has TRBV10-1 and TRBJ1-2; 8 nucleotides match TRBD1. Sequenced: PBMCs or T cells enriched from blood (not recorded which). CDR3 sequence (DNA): TGCGCCAGCAGTGAGACAACAGGGGGAGTCGGCTACACCTTC. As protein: CASSETTGGVGYTF.